The source of this TCR beta chain is a study of T cell responses to AZD1222 COVID-19 vaccine. Study results and caveats: Unmutated variant regions reportedly attract nearly half of all spike-specific TCRs. The sample set comprised mostly white British donors with more females, and clonal diversity was possibly underestimated.

Only in-frame clones appear in the TCRdb table, and some are missing; sequencing was by immunoSEQ multiplex PCR. The sample records about 99,000 clones, approximately 89% being singletons. With respect to this clone: What it binds is unknown.

Sequences were derived from peripheral blood, sampled on day 0 of AZD1222 vaccination. The TCR was taken from an adult in good health.

This CDR3 is CASSLAGSSYNEQFF. For the CDR3, the DNA is TGTGCCAGCAGCCTAGCGGGGAGCTCCTACAATGAGCAGTTCTTC. The chain employs TRBV6-5 and TRBJ2-1, with 9 bases aligning to TRBD2. CDR3 length equals 15 residues. The V segment lost 6 bases and the J segment 0 bases; nucleotides outside the gene matches: 3. The germline V gene has CDR1 MNHEY and CDR2 SVGAGI.